This TCR beta chain is drawn from a study of shared clonotypes between healthy human individuals. Study-wide results and limits: Clonotypes not shared had lower generation probabilities than those common to all four donors.

In germline, CDR1 is MNHEY, CDR2 SVGAGI. Trimming at V came to 6 bases and at J to 2 bases, leaving 8 bases not matched to a gene. This CDR3 is built from 15 residues. Comments on this clone: Its matching antigen is unknown.

An even split of each subset's genomic DNA across several immunoSEQ plates was performed. Method: immunoSEQ multiplex PCR; TCRdb's copy keeps in-frame clones and lacks some. The sample has about 1.1 million clones, roughly 77% seen once. Sequences were obtained from memory CD4+ T cells from PBMCs. Subset defined: CD45RA-negative fraction. The TCR sequence derives from a young man in good health. Some clones in this sample may be carry-over from other donors' samples. This rearrangement joins TRBV6-5 to TRBJ2-3, with 7 bases matching TRBD1. This CDR3 reads CASRNRGLFTDTQYF. CDR3 bases: TGTGCCAGCAGAAATAGGGGGCTTTTCACAGATACGCAGTATTTT.